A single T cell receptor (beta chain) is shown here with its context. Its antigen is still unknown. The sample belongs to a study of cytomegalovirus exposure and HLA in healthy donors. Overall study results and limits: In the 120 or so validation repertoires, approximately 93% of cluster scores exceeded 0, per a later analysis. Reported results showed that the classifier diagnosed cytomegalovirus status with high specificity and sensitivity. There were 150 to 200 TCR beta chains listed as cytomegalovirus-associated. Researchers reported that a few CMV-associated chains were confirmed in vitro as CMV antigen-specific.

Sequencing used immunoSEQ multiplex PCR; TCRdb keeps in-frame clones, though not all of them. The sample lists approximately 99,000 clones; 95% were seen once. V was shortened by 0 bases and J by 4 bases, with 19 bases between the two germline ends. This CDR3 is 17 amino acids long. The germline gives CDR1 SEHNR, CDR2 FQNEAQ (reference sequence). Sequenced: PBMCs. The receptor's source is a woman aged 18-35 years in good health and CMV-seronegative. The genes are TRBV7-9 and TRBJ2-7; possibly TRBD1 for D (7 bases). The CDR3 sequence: CASSLAGGGDSLYEQYF. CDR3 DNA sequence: TGTGCCAGCAGCTTAGCGGGGGGTGGGGACAGCTTGTACGAGCAGTACTTC.